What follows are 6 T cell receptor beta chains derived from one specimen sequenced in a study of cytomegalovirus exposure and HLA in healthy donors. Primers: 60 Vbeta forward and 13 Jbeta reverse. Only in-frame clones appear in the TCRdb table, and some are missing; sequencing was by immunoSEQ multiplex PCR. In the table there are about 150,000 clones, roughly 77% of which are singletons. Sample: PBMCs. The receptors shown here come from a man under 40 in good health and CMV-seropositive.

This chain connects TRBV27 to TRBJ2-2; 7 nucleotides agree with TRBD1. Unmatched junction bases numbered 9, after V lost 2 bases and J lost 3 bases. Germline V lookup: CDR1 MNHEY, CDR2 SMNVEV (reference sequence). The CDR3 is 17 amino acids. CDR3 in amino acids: CASSLVWAGGYTGELFF. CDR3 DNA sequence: TGTGCCAGCAGTTTAGTTTGGGCAGGGGGATACACCGGGGAGCTGTTTTTT.

The CDR3 protein is CASSSSGGSYGYTF. CDR3 bases: TGTGCCAGCAGTTCCTCGGGAGGGTCGTATGGCTACACCTTC. This rearrangement joins TRBV6-5 to TRBJ1-2, with D unresolved. V lost 4 bases and J 5 bases, leaving 14 bases between the germline ends. In germline, CDR1 is MNHEY, CDR2 SVGAGI. The CDR3 contains 14 residues.

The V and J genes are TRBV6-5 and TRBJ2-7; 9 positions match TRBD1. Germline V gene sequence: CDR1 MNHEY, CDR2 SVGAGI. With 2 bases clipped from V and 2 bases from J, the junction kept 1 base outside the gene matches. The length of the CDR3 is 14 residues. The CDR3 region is CASSYGTGPYEQYF. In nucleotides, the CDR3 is TGTGCCAGCAGTTACGGGACAGGGCCCTACGAGCAGTACTTC.

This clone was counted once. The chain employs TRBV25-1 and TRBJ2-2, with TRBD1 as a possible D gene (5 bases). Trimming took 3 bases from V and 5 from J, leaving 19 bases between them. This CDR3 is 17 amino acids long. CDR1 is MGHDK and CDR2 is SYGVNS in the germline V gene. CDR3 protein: CASSDWLGQGATGELFF. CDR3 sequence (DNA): TGTGCCAGCAGTGACTGGTTAGGGCAGGGTGCGACCGGGGAGCTGTTTTTT. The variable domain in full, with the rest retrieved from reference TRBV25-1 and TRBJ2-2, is EADIYQTPRYLVIGTGKKITLECSQTMGHDKMYWYQQDPGMELHLIHYSYGVNSTEKGDLSSESTVSRIRTEHFPLTLESARPSHTSQYLCASSDWLGQGATGELFFGEGSRLTVL.

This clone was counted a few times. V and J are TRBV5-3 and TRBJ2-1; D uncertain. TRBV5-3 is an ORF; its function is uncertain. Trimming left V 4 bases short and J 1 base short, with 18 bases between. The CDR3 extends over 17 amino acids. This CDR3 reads CARSRNLEADSYNEQFF. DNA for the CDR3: TGTGCCAGAAGCCGTAACCTAGAGGCGGATTCCTACAATGAGCAGTTCTTC.

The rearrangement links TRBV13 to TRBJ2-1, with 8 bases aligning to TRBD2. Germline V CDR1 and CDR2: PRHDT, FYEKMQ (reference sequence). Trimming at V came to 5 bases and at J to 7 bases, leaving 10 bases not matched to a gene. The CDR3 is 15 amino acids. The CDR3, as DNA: TGTGCCAGCAGCCTGAAAGCGGGAGCAGCGAATGAGCAGTTCTTC. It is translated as CASSLKAGAANEQFF.